One and the same sample provided the 23 T cell receptor beta chains below, sequenced in a study of blood T cells in healthy people across ages. Using a J-beta primer mix together with a sample-barcoded 5' primer, a second PCR was run for about 7 to 12 cycles. One entry per CDR3 protein, called by TCRdb with MiXCR from the 5' RACE reads. The table shows about 580,000 distinct CDR3 sequences, with around 48% occurring only once. The sample comprised blood. Receptor source: a man older than 75 in good health.

The CDR3 protein is CASRPQGSGGTYNEQFF. As DNA, the CDR3 is TGTGCCAGCAGGCCACAGGGCAGCGGGGGGACCTACAATGAGCAGTTCTTC. The V and J genes are TRBV6-6 and TRBJ2-1, with 9 positions matching TRBD2. The germline V gene encodes CDR1 MNHNY and CDR2 SVGAGI (reference sequence). With 6 bases clipped from V and 2 bases from J, the junction kept 11 bases outside the gene matches. The CDR3 has 17 amino acids.

V is TRBV10-3 and J is TRBJ2-3; D ambiguous. The CDR3 loop spans 15 amino acids. The ends were cut back, 4 bases at V and 1 base at J, with 12 bases in the middle. Germline lookup yields CDR1 ENHRY and CDR2 SYGVKD. The CDR3 sequence: CAISGWPRGTDTQYF. CDR3 bases: TGTGCCATCAGTGGTTGGCCCCGGGGCACAGATACGCAGTATTTT.

This clonotype is a singleton in its sample. The chain has TRBV6-6 and TRBJ2-2; 10 bases align to TRBD1. V was pared by 7 bases and J by 8 bases, with 10 bases of the junction left unmatched. Germline values: CDR1 MNHNY, CDR2 SVGAGI (reference sequence). This CDR3 is built from 15 residues. DNA for the CDR3: TGTGCCAGCACCCGGGACAGGGGATCGACTGGGGAGCTGTTTTTT. Translation gives CASTRDRGSTGELFF.

This clonotype occurred a few times. The V gene is TRBV10-3, the J gene TRBJ2-2; D possibly corresponds to TRBD2 (6 bases). This CDR3 is built from 16 residues. V was cut by 0 bases and J by 5 bases, with 13 bases left in between. Germline V gives CDR1 ENHRY, CDR2 SYGVKD. CDR3: CAISESNAGNTGELFF. The CDR3 bases are TGTGCCATCAGTGAGTCGAACGCGGGGAATACCGGGGAGCTGTTTTTT.

This clonotype was seen a handful of times. The chain carries TRBV29-1 and TRBJ1-2; D is unclear. The CDR3 totals 13 residues. Germline V lookup: CDR1 SQVTM, CDR2 ANQGSEA. Deletions cut 4 bases from V and 8 bases from J, with 17 bases between. The CDR3 protein is CSVGVEGIGGYTF. The CDR3 DNA follows: TGCAGCGTTGGAGTGGAAGGAATTGGGGGCTACACCTTC.

The chain uses TRBV7-6 and TRBJ1-6, with D uncertain. This CDR3 is 14 amino acids long. From germline, CDR1 is SGHVS and CDR2 FNYEAQ. Trimming removed 3 bases from V and 7 bases from J, with 10 bases in between. The CDR3 reads CASSFEFGNSPLHF. Written as DNA, the CDR3 is TGTGCCAGCAGCTTCGAATTTGGGAATTCACCCCTCCACTTT.

In its sample, this clonotype was seen many times. This rearrangement joins TRBV11-2 to TRBJ2-5; D perhaps matches TRBD1 (6 bases). Germline lookup yields CDR1 SGHAT and CDR2 FQNNGV. The CDR3 sequence is 14 residues long. Between the trimmed V and J ends, which lost 3 bases and 6 bases, there was a span of 14 bases. CDR3 amino acids: CASSLEQGSKTQYF. In DNA form, the CDR3 reads TGTGCCAGCAGCTTGGAACAGGGATCCAAGACCCAGTACTTC.

In this sample, this clonotype turned up a few times. The chain links TRBV5-1 to TRBJ2-3; D is perhaps TRBD1 (6 bases). With 2 bases removed from V and 4 bases from J, the gap between germline ends came to 14 bases. The length of the CDR3 is 15 residues. CDR1 is SGHRS and CDR2 is YFSETQ in the germline V gene. The CDR3 coding sequence is TGCGCCAGCAGCTTCGGACAGCCCGGGGCAGATACGCAGTATTTT. Residues: CASSFGQPGADTQYF.

This chain uses TRBV28 with TRBJ1-2; TRBD1 matches at 7 bases. CDR1 is MDHEN and CDR2 is SYDVKM in the germline V gene. The CDR3 length is 16 residues. The ends lost 2 bases at V and 4 bases at J; junction bases unmatched: 10. CDR3: CASSLGDRSTLYGYTF. The CDR3 DNA follows: TGTGCCAGCAGTTTAGGGGACAGATCGACCCTCTATGGCTACACCTTC.

This clonotype was observed a few times. The chain recombines TRBV7-2 with TRBJ1-1; 9 bases line up with TRBD1. CDR3 length equals 15 residues. CDR1 and CDR2 from the germline V gene are SGHTA and FQGNSA. J lost 1 base, V lost 5 bases, and 5 bases had no gene match. The CDR3 is CASSQQGAGNTEAFF. DNA for the CDR3: TGTGCCAGCAGCCAACAGGGGGCAGGGAACACTGAAGCTTTCTTT.

The chain combines TRBV19 with TRBJ2-5; 7 bases line up with TRBD2. The CDR3 is 14 amino acids. The germline CDR1 and CDR2 sequences are LNHDA and SQIVND (reference sequence). J lost 1 base, V lost 7 bases, and 6 bases had no gene match. CDR3 amino acids: CASNQGRVQETQYF. The DNA for the CDR3 is TGTGCCAGTAACCAAGGGAGGGTCCAAGAGACCCAGTACTTC.

This clonotype appeared a few times. This chain uses TRBV7-2 with TRBJ1-2, with D hard to call. Deletions cut 1 base from V and 3 bases from J, with 6 bases between. CDR3 length: 13 residues. Germline V gene data show CDR1 as SGHTA and CDR2 as FQGNSA. The CDR3 spells CASSLVGDYGYTF. The CDR3 region has the DNA TGTGCCAGCAGCTTAGTTGGGGACTATGGCTACACCTTC.

This clonotype was recorded many times. This rearrangement joins TRBV6-5 to TRBJ1-1, with unresolved D. The germline V gene has CDR1 MNHEY and CDR2 SVGAGI. The CDR3 spans 17 residues. The V gene lost 2 bases and the J gene lost 11 bases, with 27 bases spanning the gap. CDR3 nucleotide sequence: TGTGCCAGCAGTTACACCCTCGCTACCGTAGCGGGGAGAGAGGCTTTCTTT. Translated, it gives CASSYTLATVAGREAFF.

This clonotype was observed a few times. This sequence joins TRBV7-9 and TRBJ2-3; 8 nucleotides align to TRBD2. Germline V gene sequence: CDR1 SEHNR, CDR2 FQNEAQ (reference sequence). The J segment lost 6 bases and the V segment lost 3 bases, leaving 11 bases of the junction unmatched. This CDR3 comprises 16 residues. The CDR3 DNA is TGTGCCAGCAGCTTGGGGAGACGAGCGGGAGAGGATACGCAGTATTTT. Protein sequence: CASSLGRRAGEDTQYF. The full variable domain, rest sourced from reference TRBV7-9 and TRBJ2-3, is DTGVSQNPRHKITKRGQNVTFRCDPISEHNRLYWYRQTLGQGPEFLTYFQNEAQLEKSRLLSDRFSAERPKGSFSTLEIQRTEQGDSAMYLCASSLGRRAGEDTQYFGPGTRLTVL.

The rearrangement links TRBV6-1 to TRBJ2-4, with D maybe TRBD1 (6 bases). The J call is doubtful: the DNA matches TRBJ2-7 better. Germline V lookup: CDR1 MNHNS, CDR2 SASEGT. The CDR3 is 16 residues long. The CDR3 is CASSEQILGGSYEQYF. The CDR3 nucleotides are TGTGCCAGCAGTGAACAAATCTTAGGGGGTTCCTACGAGCAGTACTTC.

The chain links TRBV7-9 to TRBJ2-1, with TRBD2 matching 7 bases. Looked up from germline, CDR1 is SEHNR and CDR2 is FQNEAQ (reference sequence). V dropped 6 bases and J dropped 6; count of bases not matched to a gene: 8. CDR3 length: 14 amino acids. The CDR3 DNA is TGTGCCAGCAGTAGCGCTAGCGGCGGCAATGAGCAGTTCTTC. It encodes CASSSASGGNEQFF.

CDR3 in DNA: TGCGCCAGCAGCTTAACACAGGGTGGGAGCACTGAAGCTTTCTTT. The encoded protein is CASSLTQGGSTEAFF. The genes are TRBV5-1 and TRBJ1-1; weak D call: TRBD1 (6 bases). CDR3 length equals 15 residues. CDR1 and CDR2 (germline): SGHRS, YFSETQ. Trimming cost V 2 bases and J 4 bases, with 15 bases left between them.

This clonotype was seen more than once but under ten times. The chain combines TRBV5-5 with TRBJ2-7; 7 nucleotides align to TRBD1. The CDR3 loop spans 15 amino acids. Losses at the gene ends were 2 bases for V and 3 bases for J; bases not matched to a gene: 8. From germline, CDR1 is SGHKS and CDR2 YYEKEE (reference sequence). CDR3 nucleotide sequence: TGTGCCAGCAGCTTTTTCGACAGGGAGAACTACGAGCAGTACTTC. This translates into CASSFFDRENYEQYF. The full variable domain, completed using reference TRBV5-5 and TRBJ2-7, is DAGVTQSPTHLIKTRGQQVTLRCSPISGHKSVSWYQQVLGQGPQFIFQYYEKEERGRGNFPDRFSARQFPNYSSELNVNALLLGDSALYLCASSFFDRENYEQYFGPGTRLTVT.

The chain employs TRBV7-2 and TRBJ1-2; 9 bases match TRBD1. V lost 5 bases to trimming and J lost 13 bases; unmatched junction nucleotides: 17. The CDR3 runs to 15 residues. In germline, CDR1 is SGHTA, CDR2 FQGNSA. CDR3 sequence (DNA): TGTGCCAGCAGCCTTGCGGGACAGGGAGGATATAGGAGCACCTTC. It encodes CASSLAGQGGYRSTF.

To note about this clonotype: Its ends do not fully match the called genes, so a read error is possible. The rearrangement joins TRBV7-9 to TRBJ2-7; 7 positions agree with TRBD2. The CDR3 runs 13 residues. Looked up from germline, CDR1 is SEHNR and CDR2 is FQNEAQ (reference sequence). The DNA of the CDR3 is TGTGCCGGCAGCTTGGGGACTACCTACGAGCAGTACTTC. Encoded protein: CAGSLGTTYEQYF.

This clonotype was detected a few times. This chain joins TRBV6-2 or TRBV6-3 and TRBJ2-7, with D perhaps TRBD2 (5 bases). This CDR3 is 12 amino acids long. Germline CDR1 reads MNHEY; CDR2 reads SVGEGT. The V gene lost 7 bases and the J gene lost 2 bases, with 9 bases spanning the gap. CDR3 loop: CASKDSPYEQYF. CDR3 sequence (DNA): TGTGCCAGCAAGGACTCCCCCTACGAGCAGTACTTC.

CDR3 DNA sequence: TGTGCCAGCTCTGGCGGGGGGGCCTGGAATGAGCAGTTCTTC. It yields the protein CASSGGGAWNEQFF. This sequence joins TRBV12-3 or TRBV12-4 and TRBJ2-1; 9 bases line up with TRBD2. The CDR3 is 14 amino acids. After removal of 8 bases from V and 7 bases from J, the junction contained 9 bases not matched to a gene.

V usage is TRBV7-2 and J usage is TRBJ2-5, with TRBD2 identical over 7 bases. Losses at the gene ends were 7 bases for V and 2 bases for J; bases not matched to a gene: 7. The CDR3 runs 14 residues. Looked up from germline, CDR1 is SGHTA and CDR2 is FQGNSA. CDR3 nucleotide sequence: TGTGCCAGCATCTCGGGAGGTCTTCAAGAGACCCAGTACTTC. Translated, it gives CASISGGLQETQYF.